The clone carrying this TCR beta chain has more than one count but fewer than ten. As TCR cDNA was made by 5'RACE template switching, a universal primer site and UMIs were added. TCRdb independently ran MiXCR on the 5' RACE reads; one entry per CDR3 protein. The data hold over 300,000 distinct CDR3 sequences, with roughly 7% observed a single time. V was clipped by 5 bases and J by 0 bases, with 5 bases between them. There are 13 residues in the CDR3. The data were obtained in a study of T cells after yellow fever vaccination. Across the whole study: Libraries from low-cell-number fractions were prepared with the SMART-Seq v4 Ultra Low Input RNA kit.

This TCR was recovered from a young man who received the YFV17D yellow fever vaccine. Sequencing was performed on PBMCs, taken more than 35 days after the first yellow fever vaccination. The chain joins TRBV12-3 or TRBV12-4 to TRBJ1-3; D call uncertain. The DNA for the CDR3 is TGTGCCAGCAGTCGTTCCTCTGGAAACACCATATATTTT. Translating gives CASSRSSGNTIYF.